The T cell receptor beta chain described here comes from a study of blood T cell repertoires in COVID-19. Sequenced by immunoSEQ multiplex PCR; TCRdb stores in-frame clones only, minus some. Seen here are roughly 130,000 clones, roughly 84% observed once, and the top ten hold almost 9%. Losses at the gene ends were 3 bases for V and 4 bases for J; bases not matched to a gene: 5. Per germline, CDR1 SGHVS and CDR2 FQNEAQ. The CDR3 extends over 14 amino acids. This clonotype originated in a man aged 30 to 39 with COVID-19, enrolled during active disease. The rearrangement links TRBV7-8 to TRBJ1-1; 7 bases are shared with TRBD1. Sequencing input: peripheral blood. The CDR3 loop is CASSFRDRATEAFF. The CDR3 DNA reads TGTGCCAGCAGCTTCCGAGACAGGGCCACTGAAGCTTTCTTT.